The 13 T cell receptor beta chains in this list originate from one sample, sequenced in a study of OX40 agonist ivuxolimab in advanced cancers. Assay used: immunoSEQ multiplex PCR; TCRdb lists only in-frame clones, some missing. The sample has fewer than 85,000 clones, 70% to 90% seen once. The material was CD4+ or CD8+ T cells sorted from blood, obtained in a trial of the OX40 agonist ivuxolimab. The receptor source for this set is an adult with an advanced solid tumor such as melanoma, head and neck, liver or kidney cancer.

The chain carries TRBV11-2 and TRBJ2-1; the D call may be TRBD1 or TRBD2 (5 bases each). Trimming took 5 bases from V and 0 from J, leaving 8 bases between them. Germline lookup yields CDR1 SGHAT and CDR2 FQNNGV. This CDR3 has 14 residues. CDR3 DNA: TGTGCCAGCAGCATCGGGGCCTCCTACAATGAGCAGTTCTTC. Amino acids: CASSIGASYNEQFF.

The rearrangement joins TRBV6-1 to TRBJ2-7; tentative D call: TRBD1 (6 bases). The CDR3 length is 13 residues. Germline V lookup: CDR1 MNHNS, CDR2 SASEGT. V dropped 6 bases and J dropped 2 bases, with 11 bases sitting between them. This CDR3 reads CASRGTNTYEQYF. The CDR3 DNA is TGTGCCAGCAGAGGGACAAACACCTACGAGCAGTACTTC.

This chain links TRBV6-5 with TRBJ2-2; TRBD1 matches at 8 bases. J was trimmed by 4 bases and V by 5 bases; bases with no gene match: 6. The CDR3 loop spans 15 amino acids. Germline-derived CDR1 and CDR2 are MNHEY and SVGAGI. The chain's CDR3 is CASSIRDRLTGELFF. As DNA, the CDR3 is TGTGCCAGCAGTATCCGGGACAGGCTCACCGGGGAGCTGTTTTTT.

This clone has just one count. CDR3 residues: CASSLSGFNYGYTF. CDR3 sequence (DNA): TGTGCCAGCAGTTTATCAGGGTTCAACTATGGCTACACCTTC. This chain connects TRBV27 to TRBJ1-2; no reliable D call. There are 14 residues in the CDR3. Trimming took 0 bases from V and 2 from J, leaving 7 bases between them. Germline values: CDR1 MNHEY, CDR2 SMNVEV (reference sequence).

The rearrangement uses TRBV2 and TRBJ1-3, with D maybe TRBD1 (5 bases). Germline V gene sequence: CDR1 SNHLY, CDR2 FYNNEI. V gave up 9 bases and J gave up 0 bases, with 12 bases separating them. CDR3 length equals 14 residues. The CDR3, as DNA: TGTGCCAGTACCTCAGGGTACTCTGGAAACACCATATATTTT. Its protein product is CASTSGYSGNTIYF. Together with reference TRBV2 and TRBJ1-3, the CDR3 gives the full variable domain: EPEVTQTPSHQVTQMGQEVILRCVPISNHLYFYWYRQILGQKVEFLVSFYNNEISEKSEIFDDQFSVERPDGSNFTLKIRSTKLEDSAMYFCASTSGYSGNTIYFGEGSWLTVV.

This chain connects TRBV7-9 to TRBJ2-4, with D possibly matching TRBD1 (5 bases). The CDR3 is made up of 14 amino acids. V gave up 5 bases and J gave up 2 bases, with 10 bases separating them. Germline CDR1 is SEHNR and CDR2 is FQNEAQ (reference sequence). CDR3: CASSRLGPKNIQYF. CDR3 DNA sequence: TGTGCCAGCAGCCGTTTGGGGCCCAAAAACATTCAGTACTTC.

A remark on this clone: The junction and the germline gene differ at one end; a read error may be behind it. This sample also contains other DNA sequences that code for the same CDR3. V gene TRBV5-4 combines with J gene TRBJ1-1; 8 bases agree with TRBD1. There are 16 residues in the CDR3. CDR1 is SGHNT, CDR2 YYREEE, per germline (reference sequence). CDR3 in DNA: TGTGCCAGTAGCTCGGACAGGGCTTCAGTAGTCACTGAAGCTTTCTTT. It translates to CASSSDRASVVTEAFF.

The chain couples TRBV27 to TRBJ2-5; D uncertain. V was pared by 8 bases and J by 5 bases, with 3 bases between. Germline assignment: CDR1 MNHEY and CDR2 SMNVEV (reference sequence). The CDR3 sequence is 9 residues long. The CDR3 DNA reads as TGTGCCAGCGGCGAGACCCAGTACTTC. This gives the protein CASGETQYF.

The CDR3 is CASSSMAGHYNEQFF. CDR3 coding DNA: TGTGCCAGCAGCTCAATGGCGGGCCACTACAATGAGCAGTTCTTC. The rearrangement uses TRBV7-6 and TRBJ2-1; D may be TRBD2 (5 bases). CDR1 is SGHVS and CDR2 is FNYEAQ in the germline V gene. Trimming took 4 bases from V and 3 from J, leaving 13 bases between them. The CDR3 spans 15 residues.

This rearrangement joins TRBV5-8 to TRBJ2-2, with D unresolved. V dropped 0 bases and J dropped 5 bases, with 8 bases sitting between them. The CDR3 loop spans 14 amino acids. The germline gives CDR1 SGHTS, CDR2 YDEGEE. Written as DNA, the CDR3 is TGTGCCAGCAGCTTGGTTGGGCAGACCGGGGAGCTGTTTTTT. This codes for CASSLVGQTGELFF.

The chain combines TRBV27 with TRBJ2-1; D is uncertain. The V gene lost 1 base and the J gene lost 0 bases, with 10 bases spanning the gap. This CDR3 contains 16 residues. Germline loops: CDR1 MNHEY, CDR2 SMNVEV (reference sequence). CDR3 sequence reads: CASSLFFGLSYNEQFF. The CDR3 region has the DNA TGTGCCAGCAGTTTATTTTTCGGGCTCTCCTACAATGAGCAGTTCTTC.

The V gene is TRBV6-1, the J gene TRBJ1-2; D possibly corresponds to TRBD1 (5 bases). The length of the CDR3 is 13 residues. Looked up from germline, CDR1 is MNHNS and CDR2 is SASEGT. Trimming took off 3 bases at V and 7 bases at J, with 12 bases between the two ends. CDR3 coding DNA: TGTGCCAGCAGTGATGGGGGTGCCAGTGGCTACACCTTC. Its translation: CASSDGGASGYTF.

The chain combines TRBV7-8 with TRBJ2-2; unclear D gene. This CDR3 contains 10 residues. Germline V gene sequence: CDR1 SGHVS, CDR2 FQNEAQ. V was cut by 10 bases and J by 2 bases, with 2 bases left in between. CDR3 sequence reads: CAINTGELFF. The DNA of the CDR3 is TGTGCCATCAACACCGGGGAGCTGTTTTTT.